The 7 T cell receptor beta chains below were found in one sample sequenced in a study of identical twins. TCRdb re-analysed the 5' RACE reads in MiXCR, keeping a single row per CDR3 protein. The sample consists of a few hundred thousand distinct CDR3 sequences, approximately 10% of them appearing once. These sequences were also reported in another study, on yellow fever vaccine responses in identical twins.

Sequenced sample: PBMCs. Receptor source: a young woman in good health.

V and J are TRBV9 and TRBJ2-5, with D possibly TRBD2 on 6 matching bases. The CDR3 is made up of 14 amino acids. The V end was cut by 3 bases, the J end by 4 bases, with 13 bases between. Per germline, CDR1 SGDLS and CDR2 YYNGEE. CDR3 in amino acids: CASSAGGDSETQYF. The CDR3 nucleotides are TGTGCCAGCAGCGCCGGGGGTGACTCAGAGACCCAGTACTTC.

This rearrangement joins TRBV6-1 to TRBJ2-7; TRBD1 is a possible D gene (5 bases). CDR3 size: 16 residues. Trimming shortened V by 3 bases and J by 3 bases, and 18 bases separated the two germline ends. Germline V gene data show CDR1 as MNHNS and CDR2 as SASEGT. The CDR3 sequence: CASSDPGISMGYEQYF. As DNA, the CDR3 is TGTGCCAGCAGTGATCCAGGGATTTCGATGGGCTACGAGCAGTACTTC.

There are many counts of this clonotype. CDR3 coding DNA: TGTGCCAGCACTCAGGGGGGGGACAATCAGCCCCAGCATTTT. Protein product: CASTQGGDNQPQHF. The rearrangement uses TRBV6-1 and TRBJ1-5; 7 nucleotides line up with TRBD1. J was trimmed by 3 bases and V by 7 bases; bases with no gene match: 6. Looked up from germline, CDR1 is MNHNS and CDR2 is SASEGT. This CDR3 has 14 residues.

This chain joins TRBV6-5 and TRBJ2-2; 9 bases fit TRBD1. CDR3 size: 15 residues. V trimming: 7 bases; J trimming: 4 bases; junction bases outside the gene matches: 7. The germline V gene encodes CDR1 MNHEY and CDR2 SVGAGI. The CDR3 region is CASKLGQGSTGELFF. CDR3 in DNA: TGTGCCAGCAAGTTGGGACAGGGAAGCACCGGGGAGCTGTTTTTT.

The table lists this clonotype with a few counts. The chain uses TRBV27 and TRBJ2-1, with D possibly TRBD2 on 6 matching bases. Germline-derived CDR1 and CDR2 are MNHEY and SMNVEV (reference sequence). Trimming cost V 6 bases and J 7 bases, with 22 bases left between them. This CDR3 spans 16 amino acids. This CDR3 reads CASRGLRGVEGNEQFF. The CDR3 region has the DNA TGTGCCAGCAGGGGCCTCAGAGGGGTGGAGGGAAATGAGCAGTTCTTC.

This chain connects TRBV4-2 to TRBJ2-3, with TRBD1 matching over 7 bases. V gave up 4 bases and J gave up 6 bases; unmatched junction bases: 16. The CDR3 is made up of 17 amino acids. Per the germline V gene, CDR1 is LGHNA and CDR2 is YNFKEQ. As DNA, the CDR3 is TGTGCCAGCAGCCTCAGACAGGGATCCGGCACACAGGATACGCAGTATTTT. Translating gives CASSLRQGSGTQDTQYF.

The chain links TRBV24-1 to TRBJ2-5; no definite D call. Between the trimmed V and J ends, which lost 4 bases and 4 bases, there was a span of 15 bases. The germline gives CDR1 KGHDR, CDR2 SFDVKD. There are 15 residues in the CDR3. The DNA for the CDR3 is TGTGCCACCAGTGACCCCGACGGCTCAGGAGAGACCCAGTACTTC. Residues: CATSDPDGSGETQYF.